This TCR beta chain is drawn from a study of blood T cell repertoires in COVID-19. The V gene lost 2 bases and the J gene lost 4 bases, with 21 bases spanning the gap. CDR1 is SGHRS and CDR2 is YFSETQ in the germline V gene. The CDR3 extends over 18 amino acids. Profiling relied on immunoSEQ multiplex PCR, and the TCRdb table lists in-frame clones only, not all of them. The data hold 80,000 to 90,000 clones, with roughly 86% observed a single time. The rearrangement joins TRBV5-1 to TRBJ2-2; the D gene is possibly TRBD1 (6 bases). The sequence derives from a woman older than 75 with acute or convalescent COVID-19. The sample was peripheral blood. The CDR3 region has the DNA TGCGCCAGCAGCTTTTTCGCCCAGGGGCCTCTGTTCACCGGGGAGCTGTTTTTT. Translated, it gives CASSFFAQGPLFTGELFF.